The entry below gives a single T cell receptor beta chain sequence along with its context. Primers for the PCR totalled 60 Vbeta and 13 Jbeta. TCRdb's copy holds only in-frame clones and misses some; the assay was immunoSEQ multiplex PCR. The sample records over 150,000 clones, around 85% being singletons. The data derive from a study of cytomegalovirus exposure and HLA in healthy donors. Germline V gene lookup returns CDR1 MDHEN and CDR2 SYDVKM. There are 14 residues in the CDR3. Trimming shortened V by 6 bases and J by 4 bases, and 15 bases separated the two germline ends. It was healthy bone marrow donors who served as donors.

The clonotype was recovered from a boy aged 2 to 10 in good health and CMV-seronegative. The sequenced material came from PBMCs. The rearrangement links TRBV28 to TRBJ1-1, with D perhaps matching TRBD1 (5 bases). CDR3 region: CASSSNHRTTEAFF. DNA for the CDR3: TGTGCCAGCAGCTCTAATCACAGGACCACTGAAGCTTTCTTT.